One T cell receptor (beta chain) is described in this entry. The antigen remains unidentified. This specimen belongs to a study of T cells expressing NK-cell markers. The overall study: Of eight sequenced donors, seven were HCMV-seropositive and one HCMV-seronegative.

The CDR3 has 17 residues. Per germline, CDR1 SGHAT and CDR2 FQNNGV. Study results and limitations: Dominant NKG2C+ clonotypes made up about 1.0-7.0% of CD8+ T cells in several donors. A handful of donors likewise had their CD3+CD56-NKG2C+ fraction led by these clonotypes.

TCRdb reprocessed the 5' RACE reads and stores each CDR3 protein as one record, lacking DNA. The ten top clones account for approximately 3.6%, within a sample of hundreds of thousands of distinct CDR3 sequences. The origin of this receptor is a man between 18 and 35 years old in good health. V and J are TRBV11-2 and TRBJ2-4; the D gene TCRdb calls, TRBD2, cannot be checked with no DNA. Sequencing was carried out using blood T cells: a sorted CD56 or NKG2C T cell subset, CD4+ or CD8+ T cells, or bulk PBMC T cells (not recorded which). The CDR3 is CASSLGPLAGAKNIQYF.